This T cell receptor (beta chain) emerged from a study of T cell responses to AZD1222 COVID-19 vaccine. The CDR3 loop spans 14 amino acids. Germline CDR1 is MNHEY and CDR2 is SVGEGT. J gave up 5 bases and V 4 bases, and 4 bases lay outside the gene matches. The assay was immunoSEQ multiplex PCR, and TCRdb's table has in-frame clones only and misses some. The repertoire holds about 73,000 clones, with 89% as singletons. This clone was counted only a few times. The receptor comes from an adult who received the AZD1222 COVID-19 vaccine. The chain employs TRBV6-2 or TRBV6-3 and TRBJ1-2; 10 nucleotides line up with TRBD1. The sequences come from peripheral blood, collected 28 days after the second AZD1222 dose. The CDR3 DNA reads TGTGCCAGCAGTTTACGACAGGGGGCGTATGGCTACACCTTC. Its protein product is CASSLRQGAYGYTF.